Listed here is a single T cell receptor beta chain. The data belong to a study of CD4+ T cells in melanoma. The germline V gene has CDR1 SGHTA and CDR2 FQGTGA. V lost 5 bases and J lost 4; bases outside the gene matches: 6. The CDR3 is made up of 15 amino acids. The repertoire was sequenced with immunoSEQ multiplex PCR; TCRdb's copy has only in-frame clones and lacks some. This sample has 13,000 or so clones, with less than 85% found just once. V and J are TRBV7-3 and TRBJ2-2; 8 nucleotides align to TRBD2. This sequence originates from a human donor with melanoma. The sample was cells from a culture (not recorded whether cultured in vitro). The CDR3 bases are TGTGCCAGCAGCCCTCAGCGGGGGCCCACCGGGGAGCTGTTTTTT. It yields the protein CASSPQRGPTGELFF. The full variable domain, completed using reference TRBV7-3 and TRBJ2-2, is GAGVSQTPSNKVTEKGKYVELRCDPISGHTALYWYRQSLGQGPEFLIYFQGTGAADDSGLPNDRFFAVRPEGSVSTLKIQRTERGDSAVYLCASSPQRGPTGELFFGEGSRLTVL.